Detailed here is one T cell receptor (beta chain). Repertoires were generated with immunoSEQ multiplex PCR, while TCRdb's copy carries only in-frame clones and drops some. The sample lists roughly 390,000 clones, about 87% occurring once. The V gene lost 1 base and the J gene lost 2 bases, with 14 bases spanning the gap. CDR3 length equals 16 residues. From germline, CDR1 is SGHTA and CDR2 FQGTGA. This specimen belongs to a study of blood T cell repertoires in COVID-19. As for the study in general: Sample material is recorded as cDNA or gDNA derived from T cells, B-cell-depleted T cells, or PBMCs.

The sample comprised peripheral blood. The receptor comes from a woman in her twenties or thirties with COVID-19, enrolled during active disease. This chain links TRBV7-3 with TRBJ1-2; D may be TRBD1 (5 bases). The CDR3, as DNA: TGTGCCAGCAGCTTAAGGGTGGGGGACTCCAACTATGGCTACACCTTC. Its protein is CASSLRVGDSNYGYTF.